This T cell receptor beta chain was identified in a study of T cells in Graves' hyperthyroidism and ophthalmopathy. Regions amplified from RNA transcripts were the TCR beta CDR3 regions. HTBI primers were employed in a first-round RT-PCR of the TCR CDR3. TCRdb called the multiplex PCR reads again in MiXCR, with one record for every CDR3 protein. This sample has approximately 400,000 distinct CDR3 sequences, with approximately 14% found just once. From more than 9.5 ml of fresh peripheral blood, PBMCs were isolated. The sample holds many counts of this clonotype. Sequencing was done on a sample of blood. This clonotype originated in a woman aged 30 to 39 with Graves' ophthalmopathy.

DNA of the CDR3: TGTGCCAGCTCACCAAACGGAGGGATCCTCTATGGCTACACCTTC. Its protein product is CASSPNGGILYGYTF. This sequence joins TRBV18 and TRBJ1-2; no reliable D call. There are 15 residues in the CDR3. The V gene's germline CDR1 is KGHSH and CDR2 LQKENI. Trimming removed 2 bases at V and 4 bases at J, with 14 bases between.